These 9 T cell receptor beta chains originate from one sample sequenced in a study of T cell repertoires and HLA-DP antigens (dated by TCRdb to the late 2010s). Library method: the immunoSEQ multiplex PCR assay. TCRdb took this table from immuneACCESS and kept in-frame rearrangements with V and J called. Such tables lack part of the clones; where checked against another copy, unresolved V genes explain under half of the gap, and the rest is unexplained. A total of approximately 90,000 clones appear in this sample, roughly 86% of them only once. About 1.7% of the sample is held by the ten biggest clonotypes. These receptors are not linked to any known antigen. The specimen was CD4+ T cells from PBMCs. The receptors were sampled from a man aged 50 to 59 in good health and CMV-seronegative.

The chain is built from TRBV7-2 and TRBJ2-5; maybe TRBD2 (6 bases). Germline V gives CDR1 SGHTA, CDR2 FQGNSA. V lost 0 bases, J lost 5 bases, and 7 bases lay in between. The CDR3 consists of 13 residues. The CDR3 bases are TGTGCCAGCAGCTTAGCCCGGGAGGAGACCCAGTACTTC. Encoded protein: CASSLAREETQYF.

V is TRBV25-1 and J is TRBJ2-1; 11 nucleotides agree with TRBD2. This CDR3 contains 15 residues. Germline V gene lookup returns CDR1 MGHDK and CDR2 SYGVNS. The V and J ends lost 8 bases and 9 bases, in that order; junction bases with no gene match: 12. In DNA, the CDR3 is TGTGCCAGCTTGAGTCTAGCGGGAGGCCCCGGTGAGCAGTTCTTC. It specifies CASLSLAGGPGEQFF.

CDR3 loop: CASSLGLAGGNEKLFF. The DNA of the CDR3 is TGTGCCAGCAGCCTTGGTCTGGCCGGTGGGAATGAAAAACTGTTTTTT. The V call is TRBV7-9, the J call TRBJ1-4; D unresolved. The CDR3 covers 16 residues. Per germline, CDR1 SEHNR and CDR2 FQNEAQ (reference sequence). The ends were cut back, 5 bases at V and 5 bases at J, with 18 bases in the middle.

The V gene is TRBV7-2, the J gene TRBJ2-1; unclear D gene. V was cut by 3 bases and J by 0 bases, with 6 bases left in between. The CDR3 covers 14 residues. Germline V gene lookup returns CDR1 SGHTA and CDR2 FQGNSA. The CDR3 protein is CASSLLHSYNEQFF. The CDR3 DNA reads TGTGCCAGCAGCTTGCTCCACTCCTACAATGAGCAGTTCTTC.

The chain links TRBV5-1 to TRBJ2-7; D is possibly TRBD1 (6 bases). Between the trimmed V and J ends, which lost 5 bases and 0 bases, there was a span of 24 bases. The CDR3 runs to 18 residues. Looked up from germline, CDR1 is SGHRS and CDR2 is YFSETQ. The CDR3 is CASSWTARREESSYEQYF. For the CDR3, the DNA is TGCGCCAGCAGTTGGACAGCCCGGCGAGAGGAAAGCTCCTACGAGCAGTACTTC.

The chain recombines TRBV19 with TRBJ2-2, with 9 bases aligning to TRBD1. Germline-derived CDR1 and CDR2 are LNHDA and SQIVND (reference sequence). The CDR3 covers 15 residues. With V trimmed by 7 bases and J by 4 bases, 7 bases remained unmatched. The CDR3: CASTRTGVPTGELFF. The CDR3 DNA reads TGTGCCAGTACCCGGACAGGGGTCCCCACCGGGGAGCTGTTTTTT.

Concerning this clone: At the DNA level, this CDR3 is encoded by other sequences in the same sample as well. CDR3 residues: CASSLARGNTEAFF. CDR3 nucleotide sequence: TGTGCCAGCAGCTTAGCGCGGGGGAACACTGAAGCTTTCTTT. The chain employs TRBV7-2 and TRBJ1-1, with no clear D. Germline V gene lookup returns CDR1 SGHTA and CDR2 FQGNSA. Trimming took off 0 bases at V and 1 base at J, with 6 bases between the two ends. CDR3 length equals 14 residues.

The rearrangement joins TRBV9 to TRBJ1-1, with D hard to call. This CDR3 region has 15 residues. The V gene lost 0 bases and the J gene lost 0 bases, with 9 bases spanning the gap. CDR1 and CDR2 (germline): SGDLS, YYNGEE. CDR3 DNA: TGTGCCAGCAGCGTAGTTCCCGGGTTGAACACTGAAGCTTTCTTT. Its protein is CASSVVPGLNTEAFF.

This clone was seen a few times. The identical CDR3 is also encoded by other nucleotide sequences in the sample. The chain couples TRBV5-1 to TRBJ2-5; 8 bases fit TRBD2. CDR3 length: 14 residues. Germline CDR1 and CDR2: SGHRS and YFSETQ. V was pared by 4 bases and J by 5 bases, with 7 bases of the junction left unmatched. DNA of the CDR3: TGCGCCAGCAGCCCGGGAGGGGGGCAGGAGACCCAGTACTTC. Its protein is CASSPGGGQETQYF.